This T cell receptor (beta chain) is drawn from a study of human T cells and chemical hapten exposure. Using its own MiXCR run on the RACE reads, TCRdb lists one record per CDR3 protein. This sample has roughly 200,000 distinct CDR3 sequences, with around 20% found just once. Regarding time point: patch test 1, 2 weeks after DPC sensitization. As for treatment: therapeutic diphenylcyclopropenone sensitization with weekly scalp DPC. Germline CDR1 SGHAT, CDR2 FQNNGV. V dropped 1 base and J dropped 11 bases, with 11 bases sitting between them. The length of the CDR3 is 12 residues. This receptor was identified in a woman between 45 and 60 years old with alopecia areata. Some clones in this sample may be carry-over from other donors' samples. Sequenced here: whole blood, sampled in connection with sensitization to the hapten diphenylcyclopropenone (DPC). The chain joins TRBV11-2 to TRBJ1-1, with D tentatively TRBD1 (6 bases). Here the CDR3 reads CASSLVDSSAFF. As DNA, the CDR3 is TGTGCCAGCAGCTTAGTGGACAGTTCTGCTTTCTTT. Full variable domain (remainder filled in from reference TRBV11-2 and TRBJ1-1): EAGVAQSPRYKIIEKRQSVAFWCNPISGHATLYWYQQILGQGPKLLIQFQNNGVVDDSQLPKDRFSAERLKGVDSTLKIQPAKLEDSAVYLCASSLVDSSAFFGQGTRLTVV.